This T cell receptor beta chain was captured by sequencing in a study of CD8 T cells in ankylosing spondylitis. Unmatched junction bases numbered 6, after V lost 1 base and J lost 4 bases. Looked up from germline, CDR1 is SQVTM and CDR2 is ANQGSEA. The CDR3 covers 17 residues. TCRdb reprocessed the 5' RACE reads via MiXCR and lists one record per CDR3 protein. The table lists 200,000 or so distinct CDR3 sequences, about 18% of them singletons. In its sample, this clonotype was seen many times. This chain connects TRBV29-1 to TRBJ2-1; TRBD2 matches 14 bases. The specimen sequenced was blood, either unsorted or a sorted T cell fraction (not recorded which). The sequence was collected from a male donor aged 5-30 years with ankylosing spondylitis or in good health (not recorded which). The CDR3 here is CSVEGLAGGSLYNEQFF. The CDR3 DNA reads TGCAGCGTTGAAGGACTAGCGGGAGGGTCACTTTACAATGAGCAGTTCTTC.